This T cell receptor beta chain came from a study of blood T cell repertoires in COVID-19. Study information: Donors in the United States, Italy and Spain gave samples during acute or convalescent COVID-19.

The table came from immunoSEQ multiplex PCR; TCRdb's copy has only in-frame clones and leaves some out. The sample yields around 300,000 clones, about 89% seen once. Germline V gene data show CDR1 as LGHDT and CDR2 as YNNKEL (reference sequence). This CDR3 spans 16 amino acids. Between the trimmed V and J ends, which lost 0 bases and 2 bases, there was a span of 13 bases. Participants spanned ages roughly 18 to 95 years and resided in around 25 US areas. Cohort 3 donors counted as recovered after two negative PCRs, clearance, or resolved symptoms. The TCR comes from a woman aged 40-49 years who had recovered from COVID-19. The chain is built from TRBV3-1 (or the pseudogene TRBV3-2) and TRBJ1-2, with no clear D. The sequenced sample was PBMCs or T cells enriched from blood (not recorded which). CDR3 amino acids: CASSQDLGRDNYGYTF. As DNA, the CDR3 is TGTGCCAGCAGCCAAGATCTAGGGAGAGACAACTATGGCTACACCTTC.